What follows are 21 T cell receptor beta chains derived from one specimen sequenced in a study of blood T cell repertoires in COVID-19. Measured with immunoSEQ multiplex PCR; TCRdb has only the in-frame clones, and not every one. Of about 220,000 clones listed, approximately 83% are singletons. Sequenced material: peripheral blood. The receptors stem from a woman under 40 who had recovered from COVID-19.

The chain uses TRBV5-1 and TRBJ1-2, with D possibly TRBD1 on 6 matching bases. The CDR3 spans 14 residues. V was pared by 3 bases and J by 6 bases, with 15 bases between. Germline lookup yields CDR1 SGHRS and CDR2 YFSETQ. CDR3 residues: CASSSTTGYNGYTF. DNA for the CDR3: TGCGCCAGCAGCTCAACGACAGGCTATAATGGCTACACCTTC.

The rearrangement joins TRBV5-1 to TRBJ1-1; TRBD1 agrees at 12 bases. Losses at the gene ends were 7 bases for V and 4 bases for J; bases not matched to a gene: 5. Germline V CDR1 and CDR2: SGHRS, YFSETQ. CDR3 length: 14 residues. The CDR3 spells CASSGTGGVTEAFF. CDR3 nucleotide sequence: TGCGCCAGCTCGGGGACAGGGGGCGTCACTGAAGCTTTCTTT.

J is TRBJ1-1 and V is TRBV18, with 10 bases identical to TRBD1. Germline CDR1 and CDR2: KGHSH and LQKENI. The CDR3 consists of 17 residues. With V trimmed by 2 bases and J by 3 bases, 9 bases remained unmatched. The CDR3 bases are TGTGCCAGCTCACCAGTGACAGGGGGCAGTAGGGACACTGAAGCTTTCTTT. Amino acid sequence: CASSPVTGGSRDTEAFF. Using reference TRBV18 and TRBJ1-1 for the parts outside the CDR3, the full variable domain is NAGVMQNPRHLVRRRGQEARLRCSPMKGHSHVYWYRQLPEEGLKFMVYLQKENIIDESGMPKERFSAEFPKEGPSILRIQQVVRGDSAAYFCASSPVTGGSRDTEAFFGQGTRLTVV.

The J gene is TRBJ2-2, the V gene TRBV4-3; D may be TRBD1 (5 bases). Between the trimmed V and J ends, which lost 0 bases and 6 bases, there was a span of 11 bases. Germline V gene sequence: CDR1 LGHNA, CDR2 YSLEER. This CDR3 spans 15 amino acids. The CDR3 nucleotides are TGCGCCAGCAGCCAAGATACAGGATCGGCCGGGGAGCTGTTTTTT. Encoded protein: CASSQDTGSAGELFF.

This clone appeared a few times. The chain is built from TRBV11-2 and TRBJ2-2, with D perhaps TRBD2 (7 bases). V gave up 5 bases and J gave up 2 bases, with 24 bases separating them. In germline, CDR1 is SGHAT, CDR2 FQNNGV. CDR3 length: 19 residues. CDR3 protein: CASSISPWEAGANTGELFF. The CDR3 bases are TGTGCCAGCAGCATTTCTCCCTGGGAGGCGGGGGCTAACACCGGGGAGCTGTTTTTT.

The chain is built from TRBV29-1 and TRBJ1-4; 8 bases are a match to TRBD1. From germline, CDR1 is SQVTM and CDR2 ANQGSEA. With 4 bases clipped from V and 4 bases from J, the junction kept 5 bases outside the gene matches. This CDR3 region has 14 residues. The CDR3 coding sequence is TGCAGCGTTGCTCAGGGGGCTTTTAATGAAAAACTGTTTTTT. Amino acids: CSVAQGAFNEKLFF.

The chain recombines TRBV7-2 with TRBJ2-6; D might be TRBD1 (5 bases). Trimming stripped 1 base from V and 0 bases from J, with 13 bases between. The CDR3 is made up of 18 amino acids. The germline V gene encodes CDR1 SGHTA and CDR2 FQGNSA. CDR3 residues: CASSLEVRAFSGANVLTF. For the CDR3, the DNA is TGTGCCAGCAGCTTAGAGGTCAGGGCCTTCTCTGGGGCCAACGTCCTGACTTTC.

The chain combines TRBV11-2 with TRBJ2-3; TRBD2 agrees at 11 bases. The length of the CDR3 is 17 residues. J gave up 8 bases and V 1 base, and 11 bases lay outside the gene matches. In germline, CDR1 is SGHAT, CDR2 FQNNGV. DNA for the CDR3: TGTGCCAGCAGCTTAGCCTTAGCGGGGGGGCCGCTGGGTACGCAGTATTTT. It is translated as CASSLALAGGPLGTQYF.

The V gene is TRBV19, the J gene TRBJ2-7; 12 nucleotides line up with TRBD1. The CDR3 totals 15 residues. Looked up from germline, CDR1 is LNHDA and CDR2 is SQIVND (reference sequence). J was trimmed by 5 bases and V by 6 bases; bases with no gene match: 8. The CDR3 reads CASRSLGTGGDEQYF. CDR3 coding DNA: TGTGCCAGTAGGTCCTTAGGGACAGGGGGCGACGAGCAGTACTTC. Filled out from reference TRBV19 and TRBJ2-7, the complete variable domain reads DGGITQSPKYLFRKEGQNVTLSCEQNLNHDAMYWYRQDPGQGLRLIYYSQIVNDFQKGDIAEGYSVSREKKESFPLTVTSAQKNPTAFYLCASRSLGTGGDEQYFGPGTRLTVT.

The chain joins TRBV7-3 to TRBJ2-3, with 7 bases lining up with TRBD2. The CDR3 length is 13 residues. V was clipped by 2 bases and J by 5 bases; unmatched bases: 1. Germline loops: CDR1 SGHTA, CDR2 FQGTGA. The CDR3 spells CASSLAGVDTQYF. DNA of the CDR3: TGTGCCAGCAGCTTAGCGGGGGTAGATACGCAGTATTTT.

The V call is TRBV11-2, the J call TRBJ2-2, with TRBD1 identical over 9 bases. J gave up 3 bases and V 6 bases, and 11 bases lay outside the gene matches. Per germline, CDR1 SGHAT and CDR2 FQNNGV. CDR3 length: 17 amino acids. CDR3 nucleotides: TGTGCCAGCAGGCCTATACAGGGGGCTTGGGACACCGGGGAGCTGTTTTTT. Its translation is CASRPIQGAWDTGELFF.

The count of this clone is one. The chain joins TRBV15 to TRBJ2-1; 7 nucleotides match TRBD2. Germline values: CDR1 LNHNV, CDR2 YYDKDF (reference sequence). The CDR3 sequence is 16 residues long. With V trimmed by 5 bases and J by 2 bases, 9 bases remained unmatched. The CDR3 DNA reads TGTGCCACCAGCCCCTACGGGGGGTCAACCTACAATGAGCAGTTCTTC. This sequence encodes CATSPYGGSTYNEQFF.

The CDR3 coding sequence is TGTGCCAGCAGCCAAGACTACTGGAAGGGGGCGTTTATGAACACTGAAGCTTTCTTT. Its protein is CASSQDYWKGAFMNTEAFF. The V and J genes are TRBV3-1 (or the pseudogene TRBV3-2) and TRBJ1-1; 7 nucleotides line up with TRBD1. Germline V gene sequence: CDR1 LGHDT, CDR2 YNNKEL (reference sequence). The CDR3 is 19 residues long. V trimming: 0 bases; J trimming: 0 bases; junction bases outside the gene matches: 13.

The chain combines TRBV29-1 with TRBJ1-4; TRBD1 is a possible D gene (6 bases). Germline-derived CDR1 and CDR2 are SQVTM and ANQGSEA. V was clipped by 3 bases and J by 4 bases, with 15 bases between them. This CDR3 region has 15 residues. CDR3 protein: CSVEGGGTDNEKLFF. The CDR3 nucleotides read TGCAGCGTTGAGGGCGGGGGCACGGATAATGAAAAACTGTTTTTT.

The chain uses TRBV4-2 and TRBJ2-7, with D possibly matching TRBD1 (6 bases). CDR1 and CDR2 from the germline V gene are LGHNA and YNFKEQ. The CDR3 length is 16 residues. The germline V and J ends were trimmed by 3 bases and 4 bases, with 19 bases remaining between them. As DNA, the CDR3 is TGTGCCAGCAGCCACCAAGCATCAGGCAGGGGTTACGAGCAGTACTTC. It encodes CASSHQASGRGYEQYF.

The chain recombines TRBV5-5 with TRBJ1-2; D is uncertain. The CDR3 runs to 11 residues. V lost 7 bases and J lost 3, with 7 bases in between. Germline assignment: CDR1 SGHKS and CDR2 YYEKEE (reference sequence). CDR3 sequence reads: CASLSDYGYTF. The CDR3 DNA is TGTGCCAGCCTTAGTGACTATGGCTACACCTTC.

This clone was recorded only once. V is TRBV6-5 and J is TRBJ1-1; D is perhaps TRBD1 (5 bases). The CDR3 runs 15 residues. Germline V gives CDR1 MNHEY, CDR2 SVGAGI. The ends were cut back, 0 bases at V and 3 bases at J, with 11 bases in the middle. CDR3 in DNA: TGTGCCAGCAGTTACTCGAAGGGGTTTTACACTGAAGCTTTCTTT. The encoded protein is CASSYSKGFYTEAFF.

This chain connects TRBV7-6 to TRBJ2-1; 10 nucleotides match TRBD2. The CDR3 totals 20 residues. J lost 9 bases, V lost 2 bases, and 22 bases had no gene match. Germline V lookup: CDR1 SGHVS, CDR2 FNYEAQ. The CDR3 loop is CASSLTSVGSGGSWIPEQFF. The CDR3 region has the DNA TGTGCCAGCAGCTTAACCTCGGTGGGTAGCGGGGGGTCATGGATTCCTGAGCAGTTCTTC. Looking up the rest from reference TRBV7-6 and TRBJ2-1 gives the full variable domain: GAGVSQSPRYKVTKRGQDVALRCDPISGHVSLYWYRQALGQGPEFLTYFNYEAQQDKSGLPNDRFSAERPEGSISTLTIQRTEQRDSAMYRCASSLTSVGSGGSWIPEQFFGPGTRLTVL.

CDR3 protein: CSVASGGWYF. Written as DNA, the CDR3 is TGCAGCGTTGCATCGGGGGGCTGGTATTTT. The V call is TRBV29-1, the J call TRBJ2-3; D is possibly TRBD2 (7 bases). The CDR3 is 10 residues long. CDR1 is SQVTM and CDR2 is ANQGSEA in the germline V gene. Trimming cost V 4 bases and J 14 bases, with 13 bases left between them.

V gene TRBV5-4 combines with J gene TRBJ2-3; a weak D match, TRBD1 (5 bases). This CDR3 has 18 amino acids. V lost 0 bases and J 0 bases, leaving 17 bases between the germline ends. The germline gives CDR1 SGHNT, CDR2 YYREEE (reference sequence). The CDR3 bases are TGTGCCAGCAGCTTGGCCGACCACAGGAGCCTTAGCACAGATACGCAGTATTTT. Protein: CASSLADHRSLSTDTQYF.

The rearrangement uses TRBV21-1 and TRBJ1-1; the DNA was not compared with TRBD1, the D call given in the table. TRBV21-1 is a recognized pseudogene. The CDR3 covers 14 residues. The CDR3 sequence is CASSKAQGNTEAFF. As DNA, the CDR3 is TGTGCCAGCAGCAAAGCCCAGGGGAACACTGAAGCTTTCTTT.